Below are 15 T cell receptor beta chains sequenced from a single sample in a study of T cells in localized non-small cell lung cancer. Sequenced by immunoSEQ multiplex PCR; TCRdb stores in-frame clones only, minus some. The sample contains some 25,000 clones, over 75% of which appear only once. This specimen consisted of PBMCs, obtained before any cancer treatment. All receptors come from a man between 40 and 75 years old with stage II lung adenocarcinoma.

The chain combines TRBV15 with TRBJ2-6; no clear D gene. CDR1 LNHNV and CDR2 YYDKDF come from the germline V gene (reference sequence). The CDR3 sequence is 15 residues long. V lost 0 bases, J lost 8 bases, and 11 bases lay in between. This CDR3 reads CATSRDSASSNVLTF. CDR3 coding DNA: TGTGCCACCAGCAGAGATTCGGCATCGTCCAACGTCCTGACTTTC.

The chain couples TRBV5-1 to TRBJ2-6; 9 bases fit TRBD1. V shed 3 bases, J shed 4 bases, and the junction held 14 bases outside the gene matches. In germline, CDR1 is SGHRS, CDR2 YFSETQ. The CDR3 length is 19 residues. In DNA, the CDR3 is TGCGCCAGCAGCTCACAAACCGGGACAGGGTTTGGCGGGGCCAACGTCCTGACTTTC. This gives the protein CASSSQTGTGFGGANVLTF.

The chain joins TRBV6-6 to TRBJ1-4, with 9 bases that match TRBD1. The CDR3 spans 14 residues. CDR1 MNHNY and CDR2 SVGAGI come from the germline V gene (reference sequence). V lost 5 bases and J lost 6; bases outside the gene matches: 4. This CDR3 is CASSAGTGYEKLFF. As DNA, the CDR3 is TGTGCCAGCAGTGCCGGGACAGGGTATGAAAAACTGTTTTTT.

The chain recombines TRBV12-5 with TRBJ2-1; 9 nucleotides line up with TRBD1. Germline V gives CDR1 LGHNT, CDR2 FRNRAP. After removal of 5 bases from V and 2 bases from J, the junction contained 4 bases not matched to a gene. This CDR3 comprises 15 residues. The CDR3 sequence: CASGPTGGAYNEQFF. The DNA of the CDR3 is TGTGCTAGTGGTCCAACAGGGGGCGCCTACAATGAGCAGTTCTTC.

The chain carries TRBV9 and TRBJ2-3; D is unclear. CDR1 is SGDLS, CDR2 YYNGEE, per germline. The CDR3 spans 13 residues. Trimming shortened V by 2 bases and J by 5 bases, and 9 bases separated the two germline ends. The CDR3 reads CASSVSSEDTQYF. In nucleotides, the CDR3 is TGTGCCAGCAGCGTCTCATCAGAAGATACGCAGTATTTT.

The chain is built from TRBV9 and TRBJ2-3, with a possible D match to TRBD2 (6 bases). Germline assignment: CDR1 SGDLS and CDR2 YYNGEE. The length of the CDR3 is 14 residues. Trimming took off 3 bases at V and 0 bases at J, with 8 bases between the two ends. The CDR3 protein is CASSGGTSTDTQYF. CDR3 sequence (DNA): TGTGCCAGCAGCGGCGGGACTAGCACAGATACGCAGTATTTT.

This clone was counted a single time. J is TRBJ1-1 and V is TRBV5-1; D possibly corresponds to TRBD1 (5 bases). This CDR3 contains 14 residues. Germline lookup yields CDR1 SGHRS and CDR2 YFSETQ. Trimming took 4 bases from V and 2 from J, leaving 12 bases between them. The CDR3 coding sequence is TGCGCCAGCAGCCAGACAGTACTAAACACTGAAGCTTTCTTT. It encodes CASSQTVLNTEAFF.

CDR3 sequence: CASSSSSRGLSGGPQHF. CDR3 DNA: TGTGCCAGCAGCTCCTCTTCAAGGGGGCTCTCCGGGGGGCCCCAGCATTTT. The rearrangement joins TRBV28 to TRBJ1-5; 7 positions match TRBD1. There are 17 residues in the CDR3. With V trimmed by 6 bases and J by 9 bases, 20 bases remained unmatched. CDR1 is MDHEN and CDR2 is SYDVKM in the germline V gene.

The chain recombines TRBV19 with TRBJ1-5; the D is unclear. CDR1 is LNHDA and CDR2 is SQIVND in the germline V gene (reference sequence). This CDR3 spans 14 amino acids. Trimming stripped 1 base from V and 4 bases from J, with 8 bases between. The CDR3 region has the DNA TGTGCCAGTAGTATAGGCGGGGAGAATCAGCCCCAGCATTTT. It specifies CASSIGGENQPQHF.

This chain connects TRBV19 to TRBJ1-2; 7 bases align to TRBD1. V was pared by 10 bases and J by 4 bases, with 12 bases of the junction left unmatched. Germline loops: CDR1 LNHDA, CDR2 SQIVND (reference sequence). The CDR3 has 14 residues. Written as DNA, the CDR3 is TGTGCCACGCGCCAGGGGGGTGAAAGCTATGGCTACACCTTC. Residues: CATRQGGESYGYTF.

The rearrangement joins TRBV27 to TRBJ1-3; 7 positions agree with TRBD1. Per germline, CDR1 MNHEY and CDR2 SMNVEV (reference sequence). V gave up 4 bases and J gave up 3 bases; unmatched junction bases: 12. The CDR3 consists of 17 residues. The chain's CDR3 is CASSSTPPTGLGNTIYF. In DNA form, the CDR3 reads TGTGCCAGCAGTTCCACGCCCCCGACAGGGCTTGGAAACACCATATATTTT.

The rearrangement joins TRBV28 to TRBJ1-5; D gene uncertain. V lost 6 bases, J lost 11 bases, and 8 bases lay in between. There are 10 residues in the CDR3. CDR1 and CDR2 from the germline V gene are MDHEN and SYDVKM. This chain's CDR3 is CASSATSQHF. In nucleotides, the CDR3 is TGTGCCAGCAGCGCGACCTCCCAGCATTTT.

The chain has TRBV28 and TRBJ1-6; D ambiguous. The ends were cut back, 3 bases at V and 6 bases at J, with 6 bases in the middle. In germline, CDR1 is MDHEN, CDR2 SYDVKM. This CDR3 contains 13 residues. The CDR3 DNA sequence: TGTGCCAGCAGTTTCCAGCCTAATTCACCCCTCCACTTT. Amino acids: CASSFQPNSPLHF.

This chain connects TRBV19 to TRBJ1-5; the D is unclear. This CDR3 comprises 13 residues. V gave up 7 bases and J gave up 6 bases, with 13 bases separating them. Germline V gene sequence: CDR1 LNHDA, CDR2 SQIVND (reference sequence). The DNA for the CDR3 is TGTGCCAGTAAGGTGGCAGACGGTCAGCCCCAGCATTTT. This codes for CASKVADGQPQHF.

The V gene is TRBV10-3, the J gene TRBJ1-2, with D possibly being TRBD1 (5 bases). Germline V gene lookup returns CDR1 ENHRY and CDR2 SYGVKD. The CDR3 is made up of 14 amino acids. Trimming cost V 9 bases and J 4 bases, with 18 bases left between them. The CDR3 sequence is CAIAVGAIGYGYTF. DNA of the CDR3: TGTGCCATAGCAGTCGGGGCGATTGGCTATGGCTACACCTTC.